The present TCR beta chain was sequenced within a study of beta chain features in type 1 diabetes. Points from the study as a whole: Type 1 diabetes patients showed a moderate but significant shortening of TCRB CDR3s in all four CD4+ subsets. Equally in patients and controls, shorter templates might have been favored by PCR.

This clone was counted between two and nine times. Its antigen remains unidentified. Expressed TCRB transcripts were sequenced because the entire RNA isolate underwent reverse transcription. TCRdb keeps only in-frame clones here, not all; method: immunoSEQ multiplex PCR. The sample records 300,000 to 400,000 clones, about a tenth being singletons. The germline V gene has CDR1 SGHTA and CDR2 FQGNSA. V lost 5 bases to trimming and J lost 2 bases, with 17 bases between them. The length of the CDR3 is 16 residues. One heparinised blood draw, averaging around 0.12 L, came from each donor. Sequenced input: central memory CD4+ T cells from blood. This receptor was identified in a man between 25 and 39 years old with type 1 diabetes. The chain carries TRBV7-2 and TRBJ2-3, with a possible D match to TRBD1 (5 bases). CDR3 in DNA: TGTGCCAGCAGCACCGGCGCTAGGGGATCCACAGATACGCAGTATTTT. It yields the protein CASSTGARGSTDTQYF.